Presented here are 27 T cell receptor beta chains from one specimen sequenced in a study of blood T cells in healthy people across ages. With a J-beta primer mix and a sample-barcoded 5' primer, a second PCR ran roughly 6 to 12 cycles. From the 5' RACE reads, TCRdb called clonotypes with MiXCR, one entry per CDR3 protein. The sample records 1.5 million to 2 million distinct CDR3 sequences, approximately 40% being singletons. The material sequenced was blood. Receptors originate from a human donor in good health.

Notes on this clonotype: One junction end does not reproduce the germline sequence, and a read error may be involved. The chain uses TRBV5-1 and TRBJ2-6; TRBD1 matches at 11 bases. Per the germline V gene, CDR1 is SGHRS and CDR2 is YFSETQ. The CDR3 totals 19 residues. CDR3 in amino acids: CASSLLGQGARTGAKVLTF. The CDR3 DNA follows: TGCGCCAGCAGCTTGCTTGGACAGGGGGCGAGAACTGGGGCCAAGGTCCTGACTTTC.

The sample holds a few counts of this clonotype. The chain has TRBV7-2 and TRBJ2-1; 7 bases align to TRBD2. This CDR3 is built from 15 residues. Germline V lookup: CDR1 SGHTA, CDR2 FQGNSA. Trimming removed 0 bases from V and 2 bases from J; junction bases left unmatched: 1. This chain's CDR3 is CASSLAGRAYNEQFF. CDR3 nucleotide sequence: TGTGCCAGCAGCTTAGCGGGGAGGGCCTACAATGAGCAGTTCTTC.

This rearrangement joins TRBV10-3 to TRBJ2-3; weak D call: TRBD2 (6 bases). The CDR3 totals 14 residues. Germline V gene sequence: CDR1 ENHRY, CDR2 SYGVKD. The V end lost 6 bases, the J end lost 1 base, and 11 bases lay between the germline ends. DNA for the CDR3: TGTGCCATCAGCGTGGGACTCGGCACAGATACGCAGTATTTT. It translates to CAISVGLGTDTQYF.

This rearrangement joins TRBV20-1 to TRBJ2-3, with 8 bases lining up with TRBD2. The trim removed 2 bases at V and 3 bases at J, leaving 10 bases unmatched. The CDR3 is made up of 16 amino acids. Germline V CDR1 and CDR2: DFQATT, SNEGSKA (reference sequence). In DNA form, the CDR3 reads TGCAGTGCTAGAATTAGGAGCGGGGGTGCAACAGATACGCAGTATTTT. Protein sequence: CSARIRSGGATDTQYF.

In this sample, this clonotype turned up a few times. At one of its ends the junction is not consistent with the germline gene, which may arise from a read error. J is TRBJ2-7 and V is TRBV7-2; possible D gene TRBD1, 7 bases. There are 15 residues in the CDR3. The germline V gene encodes CDR1 SGHTA and CDR2 FQGNSA. CDR3 DNA: TGTGCCTGCAGCTTAGGGGGCGGGGAAACCTACGAGCAGTACTTC. Protein sequence: CACSLGGGETYEQYF.

The chain links TRBV4-3 to TRBJ2-5; a weak D match, TRBD2 (5 bases). The J call is doubtful: the DNA matches TRBJ2-7 better. Germline V CDR1 and CDR2: LGHNA, YSLEER. CDR3 length: 15 residues. The CDR3 DNA reads TGCGCCAGCAGCCAAGTACTTTCCGGGGTCCACGAGCAGTACTTC. It codes for CASSQVLSGVHEQYF.

This rearrangement joins TRBV28 to TRBJ1-5; no clear D. Trimming took off 3 bases at V and 4 bases at J, with 13 bases between the two ends. Germline values: CDR1 MDHEN, CDR2 SYDVKM. There are 15 residues in the CDR3. The CDR3 DNA is TGTGCCAGCAGTTTCCGAGGCCTAATTAATCAGCCCCAGCATTTT. It is translated as CASSFRGLINQPQHF.

V usage is TRBV14 and J usage is TRBJ1-4, with D possibly being TRBD1 (5 bases). V was trimmed by 4 bases and J by 12 bases, leaving 12 bases between them. The CDR3 has 12 residues. Germline values: CDR1 SGHDN, CDR2 FVKESK. The CDR3 protein is CASSRGGSQLFF. As DNA, the CDR3 is TGTGCCAGCAGCCGCGGGGGAAGCCAACTGTTTTTT.

The V gene is TRBV4-1, the J gene TRBJ2-5; 7 positions agree with TRBD1. V was pared by 9 bases and J by 1 base, with 11 bases of the junction left unmatched. This CDR3 has 15 residues. In germline, CDR1 is MGHRA, CDR2 YSYEKL. The CDR3, as DNA: TGCGCCAGTAAGCGCACGACAGGGCCCCAAGAGACCCAGTACTTC. Translating gives CASKRTTGPQETQYF.

The chain couples TRBV24-1 to TRBJ2-1, with 7 positions matching TRBD1. CDR1 KGHDR and CDR2 SFDVKD come from the germline V gene. The CDR3 length is 14 residues. J lost 7 bases, V lost 4 bases, and 6 bases had no gene match. As DNA, the CDR3 is TGTGCCACCAGTGACACGACAGGGTCGAATGAGCAGTTCTTC. This sequence encodes CATSDTTGSNEQFF.

This chain links TRBV20-1 with TRBJ2-5; D is undetermined. Germline lookup yields CDR1 DFQATT and CDR2 SNEGSKA (reference sequence). Trimming removed 3 bases at V and 5 bases at J, with 13 bases between. The CDR3 spans 13 residues. As DNA, the CDR3 is TGCAGTGCTAGGGTAGCCCTAGGGGAGACCCAGTACTTC. The encoded protein is CSARVALGETQYF.

The genes are TRBV20-1 and TRBJ1-4, with TRBD1 identical over 8 bases. V lost 4 bases and J lost 2; bases outside the gene matches: 9. The CDR3 runs 16 residues. CDR1 is DFQATT and CDR2 is SNEGSKA in the germline V gene (reference sequence). DNA for the CDR3: TGCAGTGCTAAAGGGGTCAGGGGGCTGACTAATGAAAAACTGTTTTTT. Protein: CSAKGVRGLTNEKLFF.

This chain joins TRBV18 and TRBJ1-2, with D tentatively TRBD1 (5 bases). This CDR3 region has 15 residues. Germline CDR1 is KGHSH and CDR2 is LQKENI. V was clipped by 8 bases and J by 5 bases, with 21 bases between them. The CDR3 bases are TGTGCCAGCAGCGTAGCGAGCAGGGTGGAATATGGCTACACCTTC. This sequence encodes CASSVASRVEYGYTF.

The chain employs TRBV6-1 and TRBJ2-1; D gene uncertain. Germline V gene sequence: CDR1 MNHNS, CDR2 SASEGT. This CDR3 is 13 amino acids long. V lost 7 bases and J 4 bases, leaving 11 bases between the germline ends. The CDR3 protein is CASTQSVYNEQFF. The CDR3 DNA is TGTGCCAGCACGCAGTCGGTATACAATGAGCAGTTCTTC.

This clonotype occurred a few times. The rearrangement joins TRBV4-2 to TRBJ1-4; D is undetermined. Germline assignment: CDR1 LGHNA and CDR2 YNFKEQ. V was trimmed by 1 base and J by 7 bases, leaving 7 bases between them. CDR3 size: 13 residues. The CDR3 here is CASSQGTREKLFF. DNA of the CDR3: TGTGCCAGCAGCCAAGGAACCCGTGAAAAACTGTTTTTT.

J is TRBJ2-5 and V is TRBV20-1, with unresolved D. Germline V gives CDR1 DFQATT, CDR2 SNEGSKA (reference sequence). The CDR3 runs to 13 residues. Trimming removed 1 base at V and 4 bases at J, with 10 bases between. CDR3 in amino acids: CSARVPHPETQYF. The CDR3 DNA reads as TGCAGTGCTAGAGTGCCACATCCAGAGACCCAGTACTTC.

The chain uses TRBV10-3 and TRBJ2-7, with D perhaps assigned TRBD1 or TRBD2 (7 bases each). Judging by the DNA end, TRBJ2-5 fits better; the J call may be wrong. CDR3 length: 13 amino acids. Germline V gene sequence: CDR1 ENHRY, CDR2 SYGVKD. CDR3 amino acids: CAISTGEGETQYF. The DNA for the CDR3 is TGTGCCATCAGTACAGGGGAGGGAGAGACCCAGTACTTC.

This rearrangement joins TRBV29-1 to TRBJ2-1; D may be TRBD1 or TRBD2 (5 bases each). Trimming shortened V by 7 bases and J by 0 bases, and 10 bases separated the two germline ends. The germline gives CDR1 SQVTM, CDR2 ANQGSEA. CDR3 length: 13 residues. In DNA, the CDR3 is TGCAGCGCCTCCGGGACCTCCTACAATGAGCAGTTCTTC. Encoded protein: CSASGTSYNEQFF.

The chain joins TRBV20-1 to TRBJ2-3; 10 nucleotides match TRBD2. Germline CDR1 and CDR2: DFQATT and SNEGSKA (reference sequence). This CDR3 has 15 residues. V was clipped by 6 bases and J by 2 bases; unmatched bases: 8. The CDR3 DNA follows: TGCAGTGCAAACGAACTAGCGGGGAACACAGATACGCAGTATTTT. It specifies CSANELAGNTDTQYF.

The chain couples TRBV24-1 to TRBJ2-1; D may be TRBD2 (5 bases). The CDR3 is 17 amino acids. V was pared by 0 bases and J by 2 bases, with 13 bases between. Per the germline V gene, CDR1 is KGHDR and CDR2 is SFDVKD. Here the CDR3 reads CATSDLRAGTTYNEQFF. As DNA, the CDR3 is TGTGCCACCAGTGATTTGCGGGCGGGTACCACCTACAATGAGCAGTTCTTC.

This sequence joins TRBV18 and TRBJ1-2; D unresolved. Trimming took 2 bases from V and 4 from J, leaving 11 bases between them. The CDR3 runs 14 residues. Germline V gene sequence: CDR1 KGHSH, CDR2 LQKENI. The CDR3 sequence: CASSPSSRAYGYTF. As DNA, the CDR3 is TGTGCCAGCTCACCATCCTCCAGAGCCTATGGCTACACCTTC.

In this sample, this clonotype turned up once. The V gene is TRBV28, the J gene TRBJ1-1; D might be TRBD1 (6 bases). CDR1 MDHEN and CDR2 SYDVKM come from the germline V gene. There are 16 residues in the CDR3. The V end lost 2 bases, the J end lost 0 bases, and 13 bases lay between the germline ends. CDR3 DNA: TGTGCCAGCAGTTTAATCGGTGGGGGCATGAACACTGAAGCTTTCTTT. This gives the protein CASSLIGGGMNTEAFF.

The V call is TRBV29-1, the J call TRBJ2-7; possibly TRBD1 or TRBD2 for D (5 bases each). The J call is uncertain, as TRBJ2-5 better fits the DNA end. The germline CDR1 and CDR2 sequences are SQVTM and ANQGSEA. The CDR3 sequence is 13 residues long. This CDR3 is CSVKGRQTETQYF. The CDR3 DNA is TGCAGCGTGAAGGGACGGCAGACAGAGACCCAGTACTTC.

In its sample, this clonotype was seen a few times. V usage is TRBV20-1 and J usage is TRBJ1-2, with TRBD1 matching over 8 bases. After removal of 5 bases from V and 8 bases from J, the junction contained 10 bases not matched to a gene. The CDR3 consists of 13 residues. The V gene's germline CDR1 is DFQATT and CDR2 SNEGSKA (reference sequence). The DNA for the CDR3 is TGCAGTGCTCCTAAGACAGGGGATGGAGGCTACACCTTC. It specifies CSAPKTGDGGYTF.

This clonotype came up a few times. The J gene is TRBJ2-7, the V gene TRBV7-9; TRBD1 agrees at 7 bases. V dropped 1 base and J dropped 4; count of bases not matched to a gene: 7. The germline CDR1 and CDR2 sequences are SEHNR and FQNEAQ (reference sequence). This CDR3 contains 15 residues. In DNA form, the CDR3 reads TGTGCCAGCAGCTTAGAACAGGGGAGTGGGTACGAGCAGTACTTC. Its protein product is CASSLEQGSGYEQYF.

In its sample, this clonotype was seen many times. This rearrangement joins TRBV7-9 to TRBJ2-1, with no clear D. Between the trimmed V and J ends, which lost 7 bases and 3 bases, there was a span of 7 bases. Looked up from germline, CDR1 is SEHNR and CDR2 is FQNEAQ (reference sequence). The CDR3 loop spans 12 amino acids. The CDR3 DNA follows: TGTGCCAGCATCCCCAGCTACAATGAGCAGTTCTTC. It yields the protein CASIPSYNEQFF.

This chain connects TRBV5-1 to TRBJ2-7, with a weak D call TRBD2 (5 bases). This CDR3 has 15 amino acids. Germline CDR1 SGHRS, CDR2 YFSETQ. V lost 2 bases and J 4 bases, leaving 16 bases between the germline ends. The CDR3 DNA is TGCGCCAGCAGCTTAAGGACGGAGAGGGCGTACGAGCAGTACTTC. Translation gives CASSLRTERAYEQYF.